Listed below are T cell receptor beta chains from one sample, sequenced in a study of blood T cell repertoires in COVID-19. Sequenced by immunoSEQ multiplex PCR; TCRdb stores in-frame clones only, minus some. The sample holds approximately 270,000 clones, approximately 89% seen once. Input material: PBMCs or T cells enriched from blood (not recorded which). The receptor set was obtained from a man aged 35 to 55 who had been exposed to COVID-19. Both conserved end residues are part of each CDR3. Fields, in order: CDR3 protein, V gene, CDR3 length.

CDR3: CASSFPAGVTYEQYF
V: TRBV28
length: 15

CDR3: CASSREAQREGLSYEQYF
V: TRBV4-3
length: 18

CDR3: CASSQVASSDTQYF
V: TRBV3-1/TRBV3-2
length: 14

CDR3: CAWSVPGGRLSGANVLTF
V: TRBV30
length: 18

CDR3: CASSLTLAGVAEQYF
V: TRBV4-1
length: 15

CDR3: CASSAQANTQYF
V: TRBV7-9
length: 12

CDR3: CASSLARVAEAFF
V: TRBV12-3/TRBV12-4
length: 13

CDR3: CASSGRGLADKNTGELFF
V: TRBV19
length: 18

CDR3: CASSRAQTQYF
V: TRBV5-6
length: 11

CDR3: CSAYDTDEAFF
V: TRBV20-1
length: 11

CDR3: CASSPGASGNYEQYF
V: TRBV4-2
length: 15

CDR3: CASSQESGGTYEQYF
V: TRBV4-2
length: 15

CDR3: CASSVAGTGVGEQYF
V: TRBV3-1/TRBV3-2
length: 15

CDR3: CASSLDSNTEAFF
V: TRBV28
length: 13

CDR3: CASSVEGQSYEQYF
V: TRBV9
length: 14

CDR3: CASTLGSTDTQYF
V: TRBV11-2
length: 13

CDR3: CASSTVGRAFF
V: TRBV27
length: 11

CDR3: CASSEALAGLYNEQFF
V: TRBV6-1
length: 16

CDR3: CASRGPSGSLGEQYF
V: TRBV5-1
length: 15

CDR3: CASSQDSRGEAFF
V: TRBV14
length: 13

CDR3: CASAKMGGPTSGQETQYF
V: TRBV18
length: 18

CDR3: CASSWRTRTYEQYF
V: TRBV5-6
length: 14

CDR3: CASSPGTGVSGYTF
V: TRBV5-5
length: 14

CDR3: CAWSVGGAGNTIYF
V: TRBV30
length: 14

CDR3: CSVEGQGNYGYTF
V: TRBV29-1
length: 13

CDR3: CATSGSNYNEQFF
V: TRBV7-9
length: 13

CDR3: CASSPGGLAGGLGEQYF
V: TRBV5-4
length: 17

CDR3: CASSGTGITDTQYF
V: TRBV28
length: 14

CDR3: CASTPHGQGKNEQYF
V: TRBV28
length: 15

CDR3: CATSYTDTQYF
V: TRBV24-1
length: 11

CDR3: CAWSRDYEQFF
V: TRBV30
length: 11

CDR3: CASSITGEQFF
V: TRBV19
length: 11

CDR3: CASSLPRENTGELFF
V: TRBV28
length: 15

CDR3: CSASPRGRLDYGYTF
V: TRBV20-1
length: 15

CDR3: CATSRGQGGTEAFF
V: TRBV4-1
length: 14

CDR3: CATSDTTGSSYNEQFF
V: TRBV24-1
length: 16

CDR3: CASSRLAGVQSYNEQFF
V: TRBV6-4
length: 17

CDR3: CASSLGFGRNTIYF
V: TRBV5-6
length: 14

CDR3: CASSLRPGGRQETQYF
V: TRBV7-9
length: 16

CDR3: CASSLETGGEQYF
V: TRBV7-9
length: 13

CDR3: CASSSGQGVNGYTF
V: TRBV28
length: 14

CDR3: CASSAKLGGTGELFF
V: TRBV18
length: 15